These T cell receptor beta chains were read from a single sample in a study of blood T cell repertoires in COVID-19. This table comes from immunoSEQ multiplex PCR, and its TCRdb copy is limited to in-frame clones, with some not included. The sample has around 130,000 clones; roughly four fifths are singletons. The sample was peripheral blood. The origin of the receptors is a human donor in a cohort sampled during active COVID-19. CDR3s include the opening cysteine and the closing phenylalanine or tryptophan. The D gene is left open where the match is weak. Clone size, where shown, is once, few, many, or a class for clones that have expanded.

D,V,J,size,CDR3,DNA
TRBD2,TRBV6-1,TRBJ2-3,NA,CASSEDQGLAGVLGTQYF,TGTGCCAGCAGTGAAGATCAGGGACTAGCGGGGGTCTTGGGTACGCAGTATTTT
NA,TRBV24-1,TRBJ2-1,NA,CATSGDNYNEQFF,TGTGCCACCAGTGGGGACAACTACAATGAGCAGTTCTTC
TRBD1,TRBV27,TRBJ2-1,NA,CASSLWPTGWSEGGSYNEQFF,TGTGCCAGCAGTTTATGGCCGACAGGGTGGTCAGAAGGGGGCTCCTACAATGAGCAGTTCTTC
TRBD1,TRBV4-3,TRBJ1-1,NA,CASSQMPGQGNTEAFF,TGCGCCAGCAGCCAAATGCCGGGACAGGGCAACACTGAAGCTTTCTTT
TRBD1,TRBV4-2,TRBJ1-5,NA,CASSQEVVGQGIGQPQHF,TGTGCCAGCAGCCAAGAGGTAGTGGGACAGGGGATCGGGCAGCCCCAGCATTTT
TRBD2,TRBV6-5,TRBJ2-7,NA,CASFADGRSYEQYF,TGTGCCAGCTTTGCCGACGGGAGGTCCTACGAGCAGTACTTC
NA,TRBV5-6,TRBJ2-7,NA,CASSLGGQGSYEQYF,TGTGCCAGCAGCTTGGGTGGTCAGGGCTCCTACGAGCAGTACTTC
TRBD2,TRBV6-5,TRBJ2-2,NA,CASSPGGGRFGELFF,TGTGCCAGCAGCCCCGGGGGGGGCAGGTTCGGGGAGCTGTTTTTT
TRBD1,TRBV4-3,TRBJ1-2,few,CASSQDLGGGFGYTF,TGCGCCAGCAGCCAAGATTTAGGGGGCGGCTTTGGCTACACCTTC
NA,TRBV18,TRBJ1-4,NA,CASSPPSQGNEKLFF,TGTGCCAGCTCACCCCCCTCACAGGGTAATGAAAAACTGTTTTTT
TRBD1,TRBV7-6,TRBJ2-3,NA,CASSFRTGAADTQYF,TGTGCCAGCAGCTTTAGGACAGGGGCGGCAGATACGCAGTATTTT
TRBD1,TRBV5-1,TRBJ1-6,NA,CASSLAGTGGSPLHF,TGCGCCAGCAGCTTGGCCGGGACAGGGGGTTCACCCCTCCACTTT
NA,TRBV7-9,TRBJ2-7,NA,CASSARVYEQYF,TGTGCCAGCAGCGCCAGGGTCTACGAGCAGTACTTC
NA,TRBV5-1,TRBJ1-1,NA,CASSSDTNTEAFF,TGCGCCAGCAGCTCTGACACCAACACTGAAGCTTTCTTT